Included here is one TCR beta chain sequence, with context. The antigen is not known. The donors belonged to the approximately 120-subject validation cohort, separate from the roughly 720-subject first cohort. Assay used: immunoSEQ multiplex PCR; TCRdb lists only in-frame clones, some missing. The sample shows around 130,000 clones, more than 70% of them seen only once. The data are from a study of cytomegalovirus exposure and HLA in healthy donors. Study-level background: A subsequent analysis stated that the approximately 120 validation repertoires were run on the same platform as the approximately 610 first-cohort repertoires.

CDR1 is MNHEY, CDR2 SVGAGI, per germline. The CDR3 totals 16 residues. V lost 2 bases to trimming and J lost 2 bases, with 15 bases between them. Study results and limitations: The classifier was said to identify cytomegalovirus status with high specificity and sensitivity.

The TCR sequence derives from a woman aged 25 to 39 in good health and CMV-seronegative. The sequenced material came from PBMCs. The chain couples TRBV6-5 to TRBJ1-1, with a tentative D call TRBD1 (5 bases). DNA of the CDR3: TGTGCCAGCAGTTACGGGTTAATCAGGGTCAACACTGAAGCTTTCTTT. Translating it yields CASSYGLIRVNTEAFF.